What follows are 20 T cell receptor beta chains derived from one specimen sequenced in a study of blood T cell repertoires in COVID-19 (TCRdb year 2020). The library was prepared using the immunoSEQ multiplex PCR assay. Imported from immuneACCESS, the table was reduced by TCRdb to in-frame sequences with V and J called. These copies leave out some clones; in studies compared against another copy, an unresolved V gene accounts for under half, and the cause of the remainder is not known. This sample has some 170,000 clones in its table, and approximately 87% of those were observed once. Roughly an eighth of the sample lies in the top ten. Sequencing was done on a sample of peripheral blood. The receptors were sampled from a woman between 70 and 85 years old with COVID-19, enrolled during active disease.

This chain links TRBV5-4 with TRBJ2-7; D is unresolved. V gave up 0 bases and J gave up 2 bases, with 9 bases separating them. This CDR3 has 14 residues. CDR1 SGHNT and CDR2 YYREEE come from the germline V gene (reference sequence). The CDR3 DNA reads TGTGCCAGCAGCTTGGAGAGATTCACCTACGAGCAGTACTTC. It specifies CASSLERFTYEQYF.

CDR3 nucleotide sequence: TGTGCCAGCAGTTTAACTTTCCGGTTTGGTGGCTACACCTTC. Its protein is CASSLTFRFGGYTF. The rearrangement joins TRBV28 to TRBJ1-2; D unresolved. In germline, CDR1 is MDHEN, CDR2 SYDVKM. This CDR3 region has 14 residues. With 2 bases removed from V and 7 bases from J, the gap between germline ends came to 14 bases.

CDR3 in amino acids: CASSQDSESQETQYF. The DNA for the CDR3 is TGTGCCAGCAGCCAAGATTCGGAGTCTCAAGAGACCCAGTACTTC. This chain connects TRBV4-2 to TRBJ2-5; D ambiguous. Germline CDR1 LGHNA, CDR2 YNFKEQ. CDR3 length: 15 residues. V lost 0 bases and J lost 2, with 10 bases in between.

The chain couples TRBV5-1 to TRBJ1-4; D ambiguous. Trimming stripped 2 bases from V and 2 bases from J, with 13 bases between. The CDR3 sequence is 16 residues long. Looked up from germline, CDR1 is SGHRS and CDR2 is YFSETQ. The CDR3 loop reads CASSLRGFGTNEKLFF. The CDR3 region has the DNA TGCGCCAGCAGCTTACGAGGATTCGGTACTAATGAAAAACTGTTTTTT.

The chain is built from TRBV19 and TRBJ2-1, with a possible D match to TRBD1 (5 bases). V was cut by 1 base and J by 4 bases, with 14 bases left in between. CDR1 is LNHDA, CDR2 SQIVND, per germline (reference sequence). This CDR3 region has 16 residues. The CDR3 protein is CASSIATGQTYNEQFF. Here the CDR3 DNA reads TGTGCCAGTAGTATAGCCACAGGCCAGACGTACAATGAGCAGTTCTTC.

To note about this clone: The CDR3 does not end in the conserved phenylalanine or tryptophan, so this is likely a read error. The DNA is left out, because the CDR3 cannot be placed on it with certainty; the CDR3 is given as TCRdb lists it. The chain carries TRBV7-9 and TRBJ1-6; the DNA was not compared with TRBD1, the D call given in the table. Counting both end residues, the CDR3 totals 12 amino acids. The germline V gene encodes CDR1 SEHNR and CDR2 FQNEAQ (reference sequence). This CDR3 is CASSFNPRDRAS.

The count of this clone is one. The CDR3 nucleotides read TGTGCCAGCAGCGTAGGTTTTGGGCAGGGGGCTGGGGAGACCCAGTACTTC. Translated: CASSVGFGQGAGETQYF. The chain has TRBV9 and TRBJ2-5; 8 positions match TRBD1. After removal of 0 bases from V and 5 bases from J, the junction contained 12 bases not matched to a gene. Germline lookup yields CDR1 SGDLS and CDR2 YYNGEE. The CDR3 loop spans 17 amino acids.

The DNA of the CDR3 is TGTGCCAGCAGCTCTGGGGGGAGGCAGGGAGAGACCCAGTACTTC. Protein: CASSSGGRQGETQYF. The chain is built from TRBV5-4 and TRBJ2-5; tentatively, D is TRBD2 (6 bases). The germline V and J ends were trimmed by 3 bases and 4 bases, with 16 bases remaining between them. Germline CDR1 is SGHNT and CDR2 is YYREEE (reference sequence). The CDR3 extends over 15 amino acids. Complete variable domain (other parts from reference TRBV5-4 and TRBJ2-5): ETGVTQSPTHLIKTRGQQVTLRCSSQSGHNTVSWYQQALGQGPQFIFQYYREEENGRGNFPPRFSGLQFPNYSSELNVNALELDDSALYLCASSSGGRQGETQYFGPGTRLLVL.

This chain connects TRBV7-9 to TRBJ2-7, with 8 bases that match TRBD2. The CDR3 consists of 13 residues. The V gene end was trimmed by 5 bases and the J gene end by 6 bases; junction bases not matched to a gene: 6. The germline V gene has CDR1 SEHNR and CDR2 FQNEAQ (reference sequence). The CDR3 protein is CASSPWTSPEQYF. In DNA, the CDR3 is TGTGCCAGCAGCCCGTGGACTAGCCCCGAGCAGTACTTC.

The chain links TRBV3-1 (or the pseudogene TRBV3-2) to TRBJ2-7, with 7 nucleotides matching TRBD1. With V trimmed by 5 bases and J by 2 bases, 6 bases remained unmatched. The CDR3 contains 14 residues. Per germline, CDR1 LGHDT and CDR2 YNNKEL (reference sequence). The CDR3 region is CASSGRDRTYEQYF. CDR3 sequence (DNA): TGTGCCAGCAGCGGCCGGGACAGAACCTACGAGCAGTACTTC.

This chain connects TRBV28 to TRBJ2-1; TRBD1 might be the D (6 bases). The germline CDR1 and CDR2 sequences are MDHEN and SYDVKM. V lost 6 bases to trimming and J lost 16 bases, with 19 bases between them. This CDR3 region has 12 residues. The CDR3 DNA follows: TGTGCCAGCAGAATAACCGGGACACCCATATTCTTC. As protein: CASRITGTPIFF.

This rearrangement joins TRBV3-1 (or the pseudogene TRBV3-2) to TRBJ2-7; 9 bases align to TRBD1. The length of the CDR3 is 14 residues. Looked up from germline, CDR1 is LGHDT and CDR2 is YNNKEL (reference sequence). Germline trimming cut 4 bases from V and 5 bases from J; bases unmatched to any gene: 6. The CDR3, as DNA: TGTGCCAGCAGCCGATGGACAGGGGCGGACGAGCAGTACTTC. Translated: CASSRWTGADEQYF.

V usage is TRBV29-1 and J usage is TRBJ1-1, with D uncertain. This CDR3 is 13 amino acids long. The germline V gene has CDR1 SQVTM and CDR2 ANQGSEA. V was clipped by 1 base and J by 3 bases, with 9 bases between them. The DNA of the CDR3 is TGCAGCGTTGAAGCAGGACTATACACTGAAGCTTTCTTT. Translation: CSVEAGLYTEAFF.

This CDR3 is CASSSPGGFYEQYF. CDR3 in DNA: TGTGCCAGCAGCTCTCCCGGCGGCTTCTACGAGCAGTACTTC. The V and J genes are TRBV7-2 and TRBJ2-7, with D unclear. In germline, CDR1 is SGHTA, CDR2 FQGNSA. V was cut by 4 bases and J by 3 bases, with 13 bases left in between. The CDR3 runs 14 residues.

V is TRBV9 and J is TRBJ2-1; 10 bases fit TRBD2. The CDR3 runs 16 residues. Per the germline V gene, CDR1 is SGDLS and CDR2 is YYNGEE. Trimming took 3 bases from V and 8 from J; bases not matched to a gene: 11. This chain's CDR3 is CASSDQREGLSDEQFF. CDR3 bases: TGTGCCAGCAGCGACCAGCGGGAGGGCCTGTCAGATGAGCAGTTCTTC.

This chain joins TRBV27 and TRBJ1-1, with D perhaps matching TRBD1 (5 bases). Germline CDR1 reads MNHEY; CDR2 reads SMNVEV (reference sequence). The V gene lost 7 bases and the J gene lost 6 bases, with 9 bases spanning the gap. The CDR3 has 11 residues. The CDR3 bases are TGTGCCAGCACCGAAGGGGCTGAAGCTTTCTTT. It codes for CASTEGAEAFF.

The chain joins TRBV6-6 to TRBJ2-3; D gene uncertain. The CDR3 consists of 13 residues. Trimming removed 4 bases from V and 10 bases from J, with 15 bases in between. Germline V gene sequence: CDR1 MNHNY, CDR2 SVGAGI (reference sequence). This chain's CDR3 is CASSSTLGEAQYF. The DNA of the CDR3 is TGTGCCAGCAGTTCGACTCTAGGCGAGGCGCAGTATTTT.

The rearrangement uses TRBV6-5 and TRBJ1-5; TRBD1 matches at 7 bases. The CDR3 loop spans 13 amino acids. The V segment lost 5 bases and the J segment 7 bases; nucleotides outside the gene matches: 5. Germline V gene sequence: CDR1 MNHEY, CDR2 SVGAGI. The CDR3 region has the DNA TGTGCCAGCAGTAATCTGGGACAGCAGCCCCAGCATTTT. This encodes CASSNLGQQPQHF.

The chain combines TRBV19 with TRBJ1-1; 7 bases fit TRBD1. The CDR3 runs to 13 residues. Looked up from germline, CDR1 is LNHDA and CDR2 is SQIVND (reference sequence). V lost 10 bases, J lost 3 bases, and 8 bases stayed unmatched. CDR3: CATKQGLHTEAFF. CDR3 DNA sequence: TGTGCCACCAAACAGGGGTTGCACACTGAAGCTTTCTTT.

On this clone: Other DNA sequences in this sample translate to the same CDR3. This chain joins TRBV7-2 and TRBJ2-5; possibly TRBD2 for D (5 bases). In germline, CDR1 is SGHTA, CDR2 FQGNSA. This CDR3 region has 13 residues. Trimming took 3 bases from V and 5 from J, leaving 10 bases between them. The CDR3 nucleotides read TGTGCCAGCAGCTTGGCGGGTAGGGAGACCCAGTACTTC. Translating gives CASSLAGRETQYF.